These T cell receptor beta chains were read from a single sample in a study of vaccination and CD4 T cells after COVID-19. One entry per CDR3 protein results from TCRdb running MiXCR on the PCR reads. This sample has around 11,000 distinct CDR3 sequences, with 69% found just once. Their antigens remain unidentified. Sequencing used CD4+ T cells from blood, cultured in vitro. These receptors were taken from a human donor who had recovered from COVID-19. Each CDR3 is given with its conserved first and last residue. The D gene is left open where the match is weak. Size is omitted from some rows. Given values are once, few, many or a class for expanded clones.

CDR3: CASSYSAANYGYTF; DNA: TGTGCCAGCAGTTACTCAGCCGCTAACTATGGCTACACCTTC; D: .; V: TRBV6-5; J: TRBJ1-2; size: .
CDR3: CASGLVLGETPKEQYF; DNA: TGTGCTAGTGGTTTGGTACTCGGGGAGACCCCTAAAGAGCAGTACTTC; D: .; V: TRBV12-5; J: TRBJ2-7; size: .
CDR3: CASSSYRGRKTSGNTGELFF; DNA: TGTGCCAGCAGTTCCTACAGGGGGCGAAAGACTAGCGGGAACACCGGGGAGCTGTTTTTT; D: .; V: TRBV27; J: TRBJ2-2; size: .
CDR3: CASSLRAGDYNEQFF; DNA: TGTGCCAGCAGTTTAAGGGCTGGGGACTACAATGAGCAGTTCTTC; D: .; V: TRBV27; J: TRBJ2-1; size: .
CDR3: CASSQSWTGNYGYTF; DNA: TGTGCCAGCAGCCAGTCTTGGACAGGAAACTATGGCTACACCTTC; D: TRBD1; V: TRBV6-4; J: TRBJ1-2; size: .
CDR3: CASSSDGARGATQYF; DNA: TGTGCCAGCAGCTCAGATGGTGCAAGGGGGGCCACGCAGTATTTT; D: .; V: TRBV7-2; J: TRBJ2-3; size: .
CDR3: CSATATGGNGYTF; DNA: TGCAGTGCCACCGCAACAGGGGGCAATGGCTACACCTTC; D: TRBD1; V: TRBV20-1; J: TRBJ1-2; size: .
CDR3: CASRWRGTSNQPQHF; DNA: TGTGCCAGTAGATGGCGGGGAACGAGCAATCAGCCCCAGCATTTT; D: .; V: TRBV19; J: TRBJ1-5; size: .
CDR3: CASSLSLSRVNTEAFF; DNA: TGCGCCAGCAGCTTGTCTCTGTCCAGGGTGAACACTGAAGCTTTCTTT; D: .; V: TRBV5-1; J: TRBJ1-1; size: .
CDR3: CSALRQGNTEAFF; DNA: TGCAGTGCCCTTAGACAGGGGAACACTGAAGCTTTCTTT; D: TRBD1; V: TRBV20-1; J: TRBJ1-1; size: .
CDR3: CASRVDRDSYEQYF; DNA: TGTGCCAGTAGAGTGGACAGGGACTCCTACGAGCAGTACTTC; D: TRBD1; V: TRBV19; J: TRBJ2-7; size: .
CDR3: CAWSGLETQYF; DNA: TGTGCCTGGTCGGGGCTCGAGACCCAGTACTTC; D: .; V: TRBV30; J: TRBJ2-5; size: .
CDR3: CATKTSGRVETQYF; DNA: TGTGCCACCAAGACTAGCGGGAGGGTGGAGACCCAGTACTTC; D: TRBD2; V: TRBV2; J: TRBJ2-5; size: .
CDR3: CSARVGGQDGQPQHF; DNA: TGCAGTGCTAGAGTGGGGGGCCAAGATGGTCAGCCCCAGCATTTT; D: .; V: TRBV20-1; J: TRBJ1-5; size: .
CDR3: CASSLVGGKVYGYTF; DNA: TGTGCCAGCAGCTTAGTAGGAGGGAAGGTCTATGGCTACACCTTC; D: .; V: TRBV7-8; J: TRBJ1-2; size: .
CDR3: CAVTGGMGNQPQHF; DNA: TGTGCCGTAACAGGGGGAATGGGCAATCAGCCCCAGCATTTT; D: TRBD1; V: TRBV19; J: TRBJ1-5; size: .
CDR3: CASSDGGGATGELFF; DNA: TGCGCCAGCAGTGATGGCGGGGGCGCTACCGGGGAGCTGTTTTTT; D: .; V: TRBV10-1; J: TRBJ2-2; size: .
CDR3: CASSAQGDYGYTF; DNA: TGTGCCAGCTCCGCCCAGGGGGACTATGGCTACACCTTC; D: TRBD1; V: TRBV2; J: TRBJ1-2; size: few
CDR3: CSARHLQGPYGYTF; DNA: TGCAGTGCTAGACACTTACAGGGCCCCTATGGCTACACCTTC; D: .; V: TRBV20-1; J: TRBJ1-2; size: .
CDR3: CASSGTGSRGEQYF; DNA: TGCGCCAGCAGCGGGACAGGCTCCCGGGGCGAGCAGTACTTC; D: TRBD1; V: TRBV5-1; J: TRBJ2-7; size: .
CDR3: CAVPGQPMSNSPLHF; DNA: TGTGCCGTCCCGGGACAGCCGATGTCGAATTCACCCCTCCACTTT; D: TRBD1; V: TRBV6-1; J: TRBJ1-6; size: .
CDR3: CASSESTGNEKLFF; DNA: TGTGCCAGCAGTGAATCGACAGGGAATGAAAAACTGTTTTTT; D: TRBD1; V: TRBV25-1; J: TRBJ1-4; size: .